The clone carrying this TCR beta chain has just one count. This CDR3 spans 16 amino acids. Germline V lookup: CDR1 SGHTA, CDR2 FQGNSA. The trim removed 1 base at V and 6 bases at J, leaving 9 bases unmatched. In the original processing: Amplified reference gene primers provided the basis for estimating nucleated cell counts. Profiled with immunoSEQ multiplex PCR; TCRdb holds only in-frame clones, not every one. That table is the source of V, J and clone size, and D and trimming were worked out from the DNA. Of 250,000 to 300,000 clones detected, 70% to 90% appear once; the ten largest clones hold roughly 1.8%. The data were obtained in a study of blood T cell repertoires in COVID-19. Across the whole study: COVID-19 samples, acute and convalescent, were from the United States, Italy and Spain. T cells, B-cell-depleted T cells, or PBMCs provided the cDNA or gDNA that served as material.

Source material: peripheral blood. The chain combines TRBV7-2 with TRBJ2-1, with TRBD2 matching 7 bases. This TCR was recovered from a man aged 25 to 40 with active or convalescent COVID-19. CDR3 loop: CASSLVAGVYGNEQFF. CDR3 coding DNA: TGTGCCAGCAGCTTAGTGGCGGGGGTTTATGGCAATGAGCAGTTCTTC. The complete variable domain, with remaining parts taken from reference TRBV7-2 and TRBJ2-1, reads GAGVSQSPSNKVTEKGKDVELRCDPISGHTALYWYRQSLGQGLEFLIYFQGNSAPDKSGLPSDRFSAERTGGSVSTLTIQRTQQEDSAVYLCASSLVAGVYGNEQFFGPGTRLTVL.